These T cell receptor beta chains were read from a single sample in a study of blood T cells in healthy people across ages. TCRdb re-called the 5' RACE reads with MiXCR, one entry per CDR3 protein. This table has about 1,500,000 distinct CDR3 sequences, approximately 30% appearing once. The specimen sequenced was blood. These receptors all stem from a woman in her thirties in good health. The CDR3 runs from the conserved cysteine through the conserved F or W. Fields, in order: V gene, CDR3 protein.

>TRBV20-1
CSATQEGYNQPQHF
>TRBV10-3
CAISTRNPAYEQYF
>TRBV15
CATSRVGNSNRPQHF
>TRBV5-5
CASSLTRQKSYNEQFF
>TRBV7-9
CACSSQGTGRFEQYF
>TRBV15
CATSRASSGYNEQFF
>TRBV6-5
CASSYSRGTEAFF
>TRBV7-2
CASSPYGASYGYTF
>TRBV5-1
CASSLALAGGGQFF
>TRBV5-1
CASSPADSGNTIYF
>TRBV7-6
CASSLGARDIDYGYTF
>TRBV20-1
CSATLTGADGYTF
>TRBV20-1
CSASLGASSPHSSYEQYF
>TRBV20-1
CSARGTSGATDTQYF
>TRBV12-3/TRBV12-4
CASSLMASGEQFF
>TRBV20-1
CSALGLAAFGEQFF
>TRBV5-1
CASSSYTSEETQYF
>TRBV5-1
CASTEDVGEKLFF
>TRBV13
CASKETGKNIQYF
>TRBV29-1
CRVLGQPTEAFF
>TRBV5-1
CASRKDVIQETQFF
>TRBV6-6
CASSYSSVAGAYEQYF
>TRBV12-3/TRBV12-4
CASSLTENQPQHF
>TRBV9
CSSSVGAGVGANVLTF
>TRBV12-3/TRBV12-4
CASSSLSPSDEQYF
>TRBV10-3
CAISTGGNTEAFF
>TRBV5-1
CASSLARNRETQYF
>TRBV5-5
CASSRDTWADGGYTF
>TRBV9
CASSVTPGQGYNEQFF
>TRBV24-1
CATSRGGLGLDEQFF
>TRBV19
CASSASQGGYGYTF
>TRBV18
CASSPLPGQGLIEQYF
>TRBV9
CASSPVGASTDTQYF
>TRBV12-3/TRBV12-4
CASRFGTSYVGNEQFF
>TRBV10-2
CASSATTGKPGGYTF
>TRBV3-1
CASSQDLAGQETQYF
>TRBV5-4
CASSFPSGGRGTQYF
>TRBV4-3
CASSQDPDSNSPLHF
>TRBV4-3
CASSHSGRGYNERYF
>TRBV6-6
CASREGGGKNIQYF
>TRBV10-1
CASSDWNDNEQFF
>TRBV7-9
CASSPARTGTFQETQYF
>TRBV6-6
CASSYLGTRNYGYTF
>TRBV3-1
CASSQEFYWGGGKDNEQFF
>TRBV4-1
CASSMTSGGTDTQYF
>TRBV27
CASSFSGTGRKGYTF
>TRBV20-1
CGARRTAQETQYF
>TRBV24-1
CATSDYRGPYEQYF
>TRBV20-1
CSASPITFATNEKLFF
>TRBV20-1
CSATDRVGGYTF
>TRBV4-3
CASSLRDRDNEQFF
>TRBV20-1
CSARAGFSPYSNQPQHF
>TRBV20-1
CSGTGGPDEDTQYF